The entry below gives a single TCR beta chain sequence along with its context. Its antigen remains undetermined. The sample comes from a study of cytomegalovirus exposure and HLA in healthy donors (TCRdb year 2017). Concerning the study at large: An earlier analysis of 587 of the donors reported approximately 260 Gb of sequence data and about 120 million unique TCR beta sequences obtained from approximately 180 million T cells. Roughly 300 gigabases of sequencing data and around 87 million unique TCR sequences were included in an early release covering around 650 HLA-typed donors. Of the 300 to 500 genotyped donors, more than 75% were placed in the genetic ancestry cluster associated with self-reported Caucasian donors. The study aimed to test whether signatures of past pathogen exposure could be identified by cataloging public T cell receptors. The study profiled the T cell repertoires of under 850 subjects by immunosequencing and related them to cytomegalovirus serostatus. Along with the approximately 650-subject first cohort, a separate validation cohort of over 90 different subjects was used. To predict cytomegalovirus infection status, the study brought together high-throughput TCR immunosequencing, statistical association of individual TCRs with disease status, and machine learning. To study patterns of TCR occurrence, a later analysis re-analyzed previously published TCR beta repertoires from 666 donors and added high-resolution HLA genotyping. Rather than using new phenotypic data, the later analysis identified candidate immune exposures from TCR beta sequences and from how often those sequences occurred across donors. An earlier analysis of roughly 580 of the donors used high-throughput TCR beta sequencing to judge whether each TCR beta V gene segment behaved as functional or pseudogenic. Donor age, sex, ethnicity and CMV serostatus were collected together with the repertoire data. A later genetic analysis took genome-wide SNP genotypes for about three fifths of the 666 donors and used that subset as a discovery cohort. All discovery cohort repertoires had been generated using a single sequencing platform. Both class I and class II loci were covered by HLA typing, at four-digit resolution. The number of typed donors differed by locus: about 620-640 for A, B, C, DRB1 and DQB1; some 500 for DQA1; 600 to 610 for DPA1; and about 450 for DPB1. Several DR-DQ haplotypes were handled as single units for association and clustering because linkage in the cohort was strong. On average, 235,054 unique TCR beta nucleotide sequences were sequenced per donor among a few hundred genotyped donors of the cohort, with around 19% of those sequences being non-productive. The investigation overall reported the following: Most TCR sequences were seen in very few donors, while some public TCRs were found in many individuals. In this cohort, only TCR beta chains were sequenced, and detectable features were limited by the absence of alpha or paired-chain data. A total of around 150 TCR beta chains were listed by the study as associated with cytomegalovirus. Approximately 16 rarely observed V segments, including chromosome 9 orphons, were excluded from the earlier analysis of approximately 600 of the donors because counts were too low. Roughly uniform sequencing depth across donors was assumed in presence/absence analyses, although this assumption may not hold. According to the authors, the approach could potentially be generalized to other disease states and immunological phenotypes. A later genetic analysis associated a missense DCLRE1C variant with V-gene and J-gene trimming of TCR beta chains, and an independent cohort replicated the association. Correlated functional status among segregating V segments might reflect linkage disequilibrium, but an unknown experimental factor could not be ruled out. In vitro tests confirmed that three of the cytomegalovirus-associated TCR beta chains recognize cytomegalovirus antigens. A cluster of highly shared sequence variants was judged likely to be a technical artifact of the sequencing pipeline. The 87-base-pair reads could not distinguish some IMGT-functional V segments, including TRBV6-2 and TRBV6-3, so those segments were excluded. The classifier was reported to diagnose cytomegalovirus status with high specificity and sensitivity in both the original cohort and the validation cohort. In a later analysis, the rate of TCR association differed among HLA loci, with DRB1 alleles having the most associated TCRs and HLA-C alleles having the fewest. Specific HLA alleles were associated with over 15,000 TCR beta sequences at a false discovery rate of 0.05 in a later analysis. HLA typing was unavailable for some donors at each locus, so association tests used only the typed subset. A later analysis reported that several top co-occurrence clusters appeared linked to parvovirus B19, influenza, CMV and Epstein-Barr virus. A later analysis found that HLA-associated TCR beta chains were more clonally expanded and had lower generation probabilities than equally common non-associated chains. According to a later genetic analysis, donors in an Asian-associated ancestry cluster had fewer N-insertions in productive TCRs than the roughly 700-donor mean. An earlier analysis of approximately 590 of the donors showed that most TCR beta V segments appeared in productive rearrangements either about 87% or about 30% of the time, which broadly matched IMGT annotations. Most CMV-associated TCR beta chains appeared to be HLA-restricted in a later analysis, and the HLA associations seemed to be driven largely by CMV exposure. The only immune exposure information available for the cohort was CMV serostatus. A further reported finding was that TCR beta sequences accurately predicted the HLA-A and HLA-B alleles for most subjects in the first cohort. When HLA alleles, especially DR and DQ, strongly co-occurred, TCR associations were difficult to assign to individual alleles.

As encoded in the germline V gene, CDR1 is SGHRS while CDR2 is YFSETQ. V sheds 0 bases and J sheds 0 bases, leaving 6 bases between their ends. The CDR3 holds 15 amino acids from the cysteine to the phenylalanine. Only the CDR3 DNA stays, 45 bases, in frame from base 1. In total, 500 to 700 healthy bone marrow donors made up the cohort. All cohort members were sampled while nominally healthy, although unrecorded immune exposures were likely present. The donor was CMV seropositive and was included in the group of some 290 seropositive cohort members. Every donor gave a peripheral blood sample, and the peripheral blood mononuclear cells from that sample were used for TCR beta sequencing. The Qiagen DNeasy Blood Extraction Kit was used to extract genomic DNA from the blood cell samples. Library generation was performed with the immunoSEQ multiplex PCR assay. The multiplex PCR relied on a mix of 60 forward primers for TCR Vbeta segments and 13 reverse primers for TCR Jbeta segments. A multiplex PCR assay on genomic DNA amplified the CDR3 region of rearranged TCR beta genes. Amplified TCR beta libraries were sequenced as 87-base-pair reads on the Illumina HiSeq System. The study's own analysis went as follows. A later analysis counted tens of millions of unique TCR beta chains across the 500 to 850 repertoires, and some 11 million of these chains were shared by at least two donors. To remove PCR and sequencing errors, raw reads were error-corrected and collapsed into unique sequences using a nearest-neighbor algorithm that merged closely related sequences. To assign V, D and J gene segments, CDR3 sequences were aligned to IMGT reference sequences. For a sequence to be retained, a match of at least six nucleotides was required to both a V gene segment and a J gene segment. A rearrangement counted as productive if the CDR3 had no stop codons and remained in frame with V and J, and every other rearrangement counted as non-productive. CDR3 was defined by IMGT convention, running from the second conserved V-encoded cysteine to the conserved J-encoded phenylalanine. Sequences without an unambiguous match to a single V gene segment were excluded from the earlier analysis of several hundred of the donors. An earlier analysis of 587 of the donors called V segments functional above 56.7% productive rearrangements and segregating when the between-donor standard deviation exceeded 5%. A statistical classification framework was built to diagnose cytomegalovirus status from the catalog of TCR beta chain sequences. A later analysis assigned V and J genes by comparing TCR nucleotide sequences with IMGT/GENE-DB human TR gene sequences. A later analysis assigned CDR3 sequences and most-parsimonious VDJ recombination scenarios with the TCRdist pipeline. In a later analysis, each TCR beta chain was defined by its CDR3 amino acid sequence together with its V-gene family, and reads lacking a unique V-gene family were excluded. In a later analysis, 550 to 650 highly shared, low-generation-probability nucleotide sequences were removed to address suspected cross-contamination and a sequencing artifact. In a later analysis, a clonal expansion index for each public chain was calculated from normalized within-repertoire ranks of inferred template counts. Generation probabilities in a later analysis came from a VDJ recombination model fitted to out-of-frame rearrangements, and those results were checked against IGoR. Hypergeometric tests were used in a later analysis to score TCR-TCR, TCR-HLA and TCR-CMV co-occurrence, with a repertoire-size bias correction applied to the TCR pairs. A later analysis estimated false discovery rates by permuting HLA or CMV assignments 20 times. A later analysis grouped co-occurring TCRs with DBSCAN, adding TCRdist sequence similarity when clustering within HLA-allele-positive subsets. For co-occurrence clustering, repertoires with fewer than 30,000 or more than 120,000 public chains were excluded, along with roughly 5 repertoires with anomalous nucleotide sharing. What TCRdb holds here is the immuneACCESS table cut down to in-frame rearrangements. Part of the clones is not present; checked against another copy, under half of the missing clones reflect an unresolved V gene, and the others are unexplained. V, J and clone size derive from that table, while D and trimming were established from the DNA sequence. The record for this sample contains over 100,000 clones. In total, the top ten clones hold 5.5% to 8% of the sample.

The specimen was PBMCs. The TCR was taken from a man between 35 and 55 years old in good health and CMV-seropositive. This receptor chain uses TRBV5-1 and TRBJ2-2; the D gene is perhaps TRBD1, on 6 matching bases. The CDR3: CASSLDRANTGELFF. The DNA is TGCGCCAGCAGCTTGGACAGGGCGAACACCGGGGAGCTGTTTTTT.